Presented here are 24 T cell receptor beta chains from one specimen sequenced in a study of T cell clones after liver transplantation. TCRdb's copy holds only in-frame clones and misses some; the assay was immunoSEQ multiplex PCR. The repertoire holds 68,000 or so clones, with around 92% as singletons. The specimen comprised CD4+ T cells from blood, sampled nearly 26 months after liver transplant. The receptors here all came from a human patient who received a liver transplant. Some T cells may trace back to the graft donor.

This rearrangement joins TRBV10-1 to TRBJ2-5; D assignment may be TRBD1 or TRBD2 (5 bases each). Per the germline V gene, CDR1 is WNHNN and CDR2 is SYGVQD (reference sequence). The CDR3 runs 13 residues. With 7 bases removed from V and 2 bases from J, the gap between germline ends came to 11 bases. The CDR3 reads CASMPGRQETQYF. The DNA for the CDR3 is TGCGCCAGCATGCCGGGACGACAAGAGACCCAGTACTTC.

The chain has TRBV4-2 and TRBJ2-3; D call uncertain. V was pared by 1 base and J by 5 bases, with 10 bases between. The CDR3 is made up of 14 amino acids. Germline loops: CDR1 LGHNA, CDR2 YNFKEQ. Here the CDR3 DNA reads TGTGCCAGCAGCCAAGGGACGGGTGAAGATACGCAGTATTTT. Protein: CASSQGTGEDTQYF.

The J gene is TRBJ2-4, the V gene TRBV28; D might be TRBD1 (6 bases). The V gene lost 2 bases and the J gene lost 0 bases, with 11 bases spanning the gap. The CDR3 has 16 residues. Germline V gene lookup returns CDR1 MDHEN and CDR2 SYDVKM. The CDR3, as DNA: TGTGCCAGCAGTTTAACGGACAGACTAGCCAAAAACATTCAGTACTTC. Amino acid sequence: CASSLTDRLAKNIQYF.

The genes are TRBV10-3 and TRBJ2-3; 7 bases fit TRBD1. Germline V gene data show CDR1 as ENHRY and CDR2 as SYGVKD. The CDR3 is made up of 16 amino acids. The V segment lost 8 bases and the J segment 4 bases; nucleotides outside the gene matches: 15. The CDR3 region is CAIGGGLNRGPDTQYF. DNA for the CDR3: TGTGCCATCGGGGGCGGTCTGAACAGGGGACCAGATACGCAGTATTTT.

CDR3 sequence reads: CASSLGRVAEAFF. CDR3 sequence (DNA): TGTGCCAGCAGCTTAGGGAGGGTAGCCGAAGCTTTCTTT. V usage is TRBV11-2 and J usage is TRBJ1-1; D call uncertain. Trimming cost V 1 base and J 8 bases, with 11 bases left between them. The CDR3 consists of 13 residues. Germline V gives CDR1 SGHAT, CDR2 FQNNGV.

This chain uses TRBV5-5 with TRBJ1-4; perhaps TRBD1 as D (5 bases). Germline lookup yields CDR1 SGHKS and CDR2 YYEKEE (reference sequence). CDR3 length: 18 residues. The V end lost 4 bases, the J end lost 7 bases, and 26 bases lay between the germline ends. This CDR3 reads CASSRGRSWEGVSEKLFF. CDR3 bases: TGTGCCAGCAGCCGGGGACGGTCATGGGAGGGTGTTAGTGAAAAACTGTTTTTT.

This chain links TRBV5-1 with TRBJ1-1; 9 bases align to TRBD1. The CDR3 runs 14 residues. CDR1 and CDR2 from the germline V gene are SGHRS and YFSETQ. J lost 2 bases, V lost 3 bases, and 2 bases had no gene match. In nucleotides, the CDR3 is TGCGCCAGCAGCTCGGACAGGGGAAACACTGAAGCTTTCTTT. It yields the protein CASSSDRGNTEAFF.

A few counts support this clone. The genes are TRBV28 and TRBJ1-5; D remains unclear. Germline lookup yields CDR1 MDHEN and CDR2 SYDVKM. V was pared by 3 bases and J by 6 bases, with 6 bases between. The CDR3 covers 12 residues. CDR3 nucleotide sequence: TGTGCCAGCAGTTTCCCCAGTCAGCCCCAGCATTTT. Translated: CASSFPSQPQHF.

The gene calls are TRBV5-6 and TRBJ1-3; no reliable D call. There are 15 residues in the CDR3. Trimming left V 1 base short and J 0 bases short, with 8 bases between. The V gene's germline CDR1 is SGHDT and CDR2 YYEEEE. The CDR3 sequence: CASSLPQSSGNTIYF. The CDR3 DNA reads as TGTGCCAGCAGCTTGCCACAGAGCTCTGGAAACACCATATATTTT.

This CDR3 reads CASSTNRRSNQPQHF. Written as DNA, the CDR3 is TGTGCCAGCTCGACAAACCGTCGAAGCAATCAGCCCCAGCATTTT. The rearrangement uses TRBV5-4 and TRBJ1-5; D is unclear. The CDR3 is 15 amino acids. V was clipped by 7 bases and J by 1 base, with 15 bases between them. Germline V gene data show CDR1 as SGHNT and CDR2 as YYREEE (reference sequence).

The chain links TRBV7-3 to TRBJ2-3; 10 bases are a match to TRBD2. Germline CDR1 and CDR2: SGHTA and FQGTGA. The CDR3 length is 20 residues. Germline trimming cut 4 bases from V and 0 bases from J; bases unmatched to any gene: 16. DNA of the CDR3: TGTGCCAGCAGCTCCCAAATCGGACTAGCGGCCCCCCCTAGCACAGATACGCAGTATTTT. Protein sequence: CASSSQIGLAAPPSTDTQYF.

V is TRBV11-2 and J is TRBJ2-5, with D possibly being TRBD1 (6 bases). The V gene's germline CDR1 is SGHAT and CDR2 FQNNGV. This CDR3 spans 14 amino acids. V lost 4 bases and J lost 3, with 12 bases in between. CDR3 in DNA: TGTGCCAGCAGCTCCAAGTCAGGGGAAGAGACCCAGTACTTC. It specifies CASSSKSGEETQYF.

V and J are TRBV18 and TRBJ1-3, with 7 bases identical to TRBD1. There are 15 residues in the CDR3. CDR1 KGHSH and CDR2 LQKENI come from the germline V gene. V lost 3 bases, J lost 8 bases, and 10 bases stayed unmatched. CDR3 sequence reads: CASSPQGGTPDTIYF. The CDR3, as DNA: TGTGCCAGCTCACCCCAGGGGGGCACTCCGGACACCATATATTTT.

This chain links TRBV7-9 with TRBJ1-3, with D possibly TRBD1 on 6 matching bases. Trimming shortened V by 3 bases and J by 4 bases, and 7 bases separated the two germline ends. The CDR3 sequence is 13 residues long. CDR1 and CDR2 from the germline V gene are SEHNR and FQNEAQ (reference sequence). The CDR3 bases are TGTGCCAGCAGCTTGGGACAAGGAAACACCATATATTTT. Translation gives CASSLGQGNTIYF.

The CDR3 spells CASSTSTGESGNTIYF. Written as DNA, the CDR3 is TGTGCCAGCAGCACCTCCACAGGGGAGTCTGGAAACACCATATATTTT. V usage is TRBV9 and J usage is TRBJ1-3, with 7 bases fitting TRBD1. Losses at the gene ends were 4 bases for V and 1 base for J; bases not matched to a gene: 8. There are 16 residues in the CDR3. Germline lookup yields CDR1 SGDLS and CDR2 YYNGEE.

This chain links TRBV11-3 with TRBJ2-6; possible D gene TRBD1, 6 bases. CDR3 size: 18 residues. The germline CDR1 and CDR2 sequences are SGHNT and YENEEA. The V gene lost 5 bases and the J gene lost 4 bases, with 21 bases spanning the gap. The CDR3 sequence is CASSSRDNPPQGANVLTF. CDR3 nucleotide sequence: TGTGCCAGCAGCAGTAGGGACAATCCCCCTCAGGGGGCCAACGTCCTGACTTTC.

The rearrangement links TRBV2 to TRBJ2-3, with D possibly TRBD2 on 7 matching bases. This CDR3 comprises 14 residues. V lost 6 bases to trimming and J lost 4 bases, with 14 bases between them. From germline, CDR1 is SNHLY and CDR2 FYNNEI. CDR3 loop: CASSSGGASDTQYF. The CDR3 coding sequence is TGTGCCAGCAGCTCGGGGGGCGCCTCAGATACGCAGTATTTT. Full variable domain (missing parts from reference TRBV2 and TRBJ2-3): EPEVTQTPSHQVTQMGQEVILRCVPISNHLYFYWYRQILGQKVEFLVSFYNNEISEKSEIFDDQFSVERPDGSNFTLKIRSTKLEDSAMYFCASSSGGASDTQYFGPGTRLTVL.

This chain connects TRBV6-1 to TRBJ1-3; possible D gene TRBD1, 5 bases. Germline V gene data show CDR1 as MNHNS and CDR2 as SASEGT. The length of the CDR3 is 16 residues. The ends were cut back, 2 bases at V and 3 bases at J, with 14 bases in the middle. CDR3 sequence reads: CASSETLGQNGNTIYF. The CDR3 nucleotides are TGTGCCAGCAGTGAAACTTTGGGGCAGAATGGAAACACCATATATTTT.

This clone was recorded once. V is TRBV7-9 and J is TRBJ1-5; unclear D gene. Trimming took off 2 bases at V and 3 bases at J, with 2 bases between the two ends. The CDR3 has 12 amino acids. Germline CDR1 SEHNR, CDR2 FQNEAQ (reference sequence). CDR3 nucleotides: TGTGCCAGCAGCTTAAACAATCAGCCCCAGCATTTT. Amino acids: CASSLNNQPQHF.

The rearrangement uses TRBV29-1 and TRBJ2-3; the D gene is possibly TRBD2 (7 bases). Trimming stripped 0 bases from V and 4 bases from J, with 17 bases between. CDR1 and CDR2 from the germline V gene are SQVTM and ANQGSEA. This CDR3 spans 16 amino acids. The CDR3 DNA reads TGCAGCGTTGAAGACAGGGGCGGGAGCCGTCCAGATACGCAGTATTTT. This gives the protein CSVEDRGGSRPDTQYF.

This clone was counted between two and nine times. The rearrangement joins TRBV2 to TRBJ2-7, with 9 bases aligning to TRBD1. Unmatched junction bases numbered 10, after V lost 8 bases and J lost 5 bases. The CDR3 length is 14 residues. Germline values: CDR1 SNHLY, CDR2 FYNNEI. CDR3 amino acids: CASRKTGGDHEQYF. In nucleotides, the CDR3 is TGTGCCAGCCGTAAGACAGGGGGGGACCACGAGCAGTACTTC.

This chain links TRBV5-1 with TRBJ2-3; possible D gene TRBD2, 5 bases. This CDR3 comprises 14 residues. Per the germline V gene, CDR1 is SGHRS and CDR2 is YFSETQ. Trimming stripped 4 bases from V and 6 bases from J, with 15 bases between. Here the CDR3 reads CASSETIASDTQYF. The CDR3 DNA is TGCGCCAGCAGCGAGACAATAGCGTCTGATACGCAGTATTTT.

The gene calls are TRBV14 and TRBJ1-1; 9 nucleotides match TRBD1. The CDR3 covers 17 residues. The V segment lost 3 bases and the J segment 0 bases; nucleotides outside the gene matches: 8. Looked up from germline, CDR1 is SGHDN and CDR2 is FVKESK. The CDR3 DNA reads as TGTGCCAGCAGCCAGGAGGACAGGGGTAGAATGAACACTGAAGCTTTCTTT. Protein product: CASSQEDRGRMNTEAFF.

The rearrangement joins TRBV6-5 to TRBJ2-7, with 8 bases aligning to TRBD1. Trimming at V came to 6 bases and at J to 7 bases, leaving 5 bases not matched to a gene. Germline assignment: CDR1 MNHEY and CDR2 SVGAGI. The CDR3 length is 12 residues. CDR3 sequence: CASRRRQGEQYF. The CDR3 DNA reads as TGTGCCAGCAGACGTAGACAGGGGGAGCAGTACTTC.